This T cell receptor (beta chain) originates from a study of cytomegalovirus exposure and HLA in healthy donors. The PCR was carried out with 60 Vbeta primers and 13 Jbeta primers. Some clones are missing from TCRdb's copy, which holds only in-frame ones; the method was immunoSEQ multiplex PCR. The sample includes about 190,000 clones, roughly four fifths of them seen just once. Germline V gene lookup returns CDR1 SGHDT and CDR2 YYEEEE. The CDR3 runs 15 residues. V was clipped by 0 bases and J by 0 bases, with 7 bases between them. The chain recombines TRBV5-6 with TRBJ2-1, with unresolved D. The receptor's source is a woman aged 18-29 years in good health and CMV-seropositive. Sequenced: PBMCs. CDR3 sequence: CASSLGASSYNEQFF. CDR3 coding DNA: TGTGCCAGCAGCTTGGGAGCTAGCTCCTACAATGAGCAGTTCTTC.